Listed below are T cell receptor beta chains from one sample, sequenced in a study of regulatory T cells in long-lasting Graves disease. Each CDR3 protein is one row after TCRdb ran MiXCR on the multiplex PCR reads. The sample holds over 450,000 distinct CDR3 sequences, roughly 21% seen once. The specimen comprised peripheral blood mononuclear cells (PBMCs), sampled when the disease was refractory, from a patient treated with antithyroid drugs. These receptors came from a female donor with Graves disease. Each CDR3 is given with its conserved first and last residue. The order of the fields is CDR3 DNA, CDR3 protein, clone size, D gene, V gene, J gene, CDR3 length. The D gene is left open where the match is weak. Where a row states a size, it is once, few, many or the class of an expanded clone; other rows omit it.

TGTGCCAGCAGTTCATCCGGGACCGTAGTCTACGAGCAGTACTTC	CASSSSGTVVYEQYF	many	NA	TRBV28	TRBJ2-7	15
TGTGCCAGCAGCTTAACAAGGGGGGATACGCAGTATTTT	CASSLTRGDTQYF	NA	NA	TRBV11-2	TRBJ2-3	13
TGCGCCAGCAGCTTCCAACAGCCCTCCTACGAGCGGTACTTC	CASSFQQPSYERYF	NA	NA	TRBV5-1	TRBJ2-7	14
TGTGCCAGCAGCTTAGTGGGGACAGGGGATAAGGAAGCTTTCTTT	CASSLVGTGDKEAFF	many	TRBD1	TRBV7-2	TRBJ1-1	15
TGTGCCAGCAGCGTAGAAGCGGGAGGGCCTCGAGAGACCCAGTACTTC	CASSVEAGGPRETQYF	NA	TRBD2	TRBV9	TRBJ2-5	16
TGTGCCAGCAGTGGGTCCGGGACACAAGAGACCCAGTACTTC	CASSGSGTQETQYF	many	NA	TRBV28	TRBJ2-5	14
TGTGCCAGCAGCGGGGACGCAACGGCCCACACCGGGGAGCTGTTTTTT	CASSGDATAHTGELFF	NA	NA	TRBV5-6	TRBJ2-2	16
TGCGCCAGCAGCTTGGCGATTAACCCTCCAGGCACTGAAGCTTTCTTT	CASSLAINPPGTEAFF	few	NA	TRBV5-1	TRBJ1-1	16
TGTGCCAGCAGCCTCTGGGACTTCTCCTACGAGCAGTACTTC	CASSLWDFSYEQYF	NA	NA	TRBV7-2	TRBJ2-7	14
TGCAGTGCAAAAGAGCGGGAAAACCTTTACGAGCAGTACTTC	CSAKERENLYEQYF	NA	TRBD2	TRBV20-1	TRBJ2-7	14
TGTGCCAGCAGGCCCGACATACTAGCCAAAAACATTCAGTACTTC	CASRPDILAKNIQYF	NA	NA	TRBV6-2/TRBV6-3	TRBJ2-4	15
TGTGCCAGCAGCGGAAGGGCCGGGGATTCACCCCTCCACTTT	CASSGRAGDSPLHF	few	NA	TRBV3-1	TRBJ1-6	14
TGCAGTGCTAGAGCCTCCACAGGGAATAGCAATCAGCCCCAGCATTTT	CSARASTGNSNQPQHF	NA	NA	TRBV20-1	TRBJ1-5	16
TGTGCCATCAGTGAGGGACTAGCGGAACACAATGAGCAGTTCTTC	CAISEGLAEHNEQFF	NA	TRBD2	TRBV10-3	TRBJ2-1	15
TGTGCCAGCAGTTTACCGGACGGTGTGTACGAGCAGTACTTC	CASSLPDGVYEQYF	many	NA	TRBV28	TRBJ2-7	14
TGTGCCAGCAGTTTACCGGGACTAGCGGGAGATTCCTACGAGCAGTACTTC	CASSLPGLAGDSYEQYF	NA	TRBD2	TRBV28	TRBJ2-7	17
TGTGCCAGCAGTGATACGAGGGGAGAAAATCAGCCCCAGCATTTT	CASSDTRGENQPQHF	NA	NA	TRBV2	TRBJ1-5	15
TGTGCCAGCAGCTTAGGGGGACTAGCGGTGCAAGAGACCCAGTACTTC	CASSLGGLAVQETQYF	few	TRBD2	TRBV7-2	TRBJ2-5	16
TGTGCCAGCAGCTTAGAGGGGGCAATAAATGGCTACACCTTC	CASSLEGAINGYTF	few	NA	TRBV11-3	TRBJ1-2	14
TGTGCCAGCGGTCCGGGACTGGGCTACGAGCAGTACTTC	CASGPGLGYEQYF	few	NA	TRBV19	TRBJ2-7	13